This TCR beta chain was recovered during a study of CD8+ T cells in alopecia areata. The authors extracted RNA and reverse transcribed it into cDNA as the sequencing template. The assay was immunoSEQ multiplex PCR, and TCRdb's table has in-frame clones only and misses some. Among about 180,000 clones listed, roughly half were seen once. V was pared by 5 bases and J by 2 bases, with 12 bases between. CDR1 is SEHNR, CDR2 FQNEAQ, per germline (reference sequence). The CDR3 runs 14 residues. Described treatment: oral pan-JAK inhibitor, 5-10 mg twice daily. Sampling of alopecia areata patients yielded lesional scalp punch biopsies as well as peripheral blood.

Sequenced here: CD8+ T cells sorted from blood, sampled between weeks 51 and 52, from a patient treated with tofacitinib. The genes are TRBV7-9 and TRBJ1-1; tentative D call: TRBD1 (6 bases). This receptor was identified in a human donor with alopecia areata. The CDR3 protein is CASSTQGKNTEAFF. The DNA for the CDR3 is TGTGCCAGCAGCACACAGGGAAAAAACACTGAAGCTTTCTTT.